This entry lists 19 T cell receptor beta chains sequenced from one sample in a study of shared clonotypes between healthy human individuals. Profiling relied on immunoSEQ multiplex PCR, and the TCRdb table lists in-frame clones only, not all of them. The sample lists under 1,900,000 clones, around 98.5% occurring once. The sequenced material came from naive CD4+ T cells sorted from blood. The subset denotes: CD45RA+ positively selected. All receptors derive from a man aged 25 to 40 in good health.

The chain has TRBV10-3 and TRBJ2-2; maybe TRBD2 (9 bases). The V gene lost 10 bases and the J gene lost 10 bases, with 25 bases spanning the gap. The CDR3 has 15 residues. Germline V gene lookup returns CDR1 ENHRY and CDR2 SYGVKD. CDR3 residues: CATQGAGGPHPELFF. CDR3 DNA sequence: TGTGCCACCCAGGGGGCGGGAGGGCCGCATCCGGAGCTGTTTTTT.

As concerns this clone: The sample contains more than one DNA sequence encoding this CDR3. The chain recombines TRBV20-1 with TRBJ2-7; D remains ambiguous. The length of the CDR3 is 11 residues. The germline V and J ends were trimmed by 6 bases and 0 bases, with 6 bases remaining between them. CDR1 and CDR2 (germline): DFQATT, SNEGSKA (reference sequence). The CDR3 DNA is TGCAGTGCCTTGATCTCCTACGAGCAGTACTTC. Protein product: CSALISYEQYF.

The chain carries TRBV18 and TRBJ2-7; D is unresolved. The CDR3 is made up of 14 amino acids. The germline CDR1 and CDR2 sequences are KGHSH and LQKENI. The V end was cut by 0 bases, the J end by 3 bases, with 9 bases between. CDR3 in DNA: TGTGCCAGCTCACCACCGACTTCCCTCTACGAGCAGTACTTC. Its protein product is CASSPPTSLYEQYF.

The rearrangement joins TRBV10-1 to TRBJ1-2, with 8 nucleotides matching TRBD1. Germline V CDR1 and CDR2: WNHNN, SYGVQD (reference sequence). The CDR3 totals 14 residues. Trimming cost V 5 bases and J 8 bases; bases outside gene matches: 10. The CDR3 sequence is CASSPFSGGLGYTF. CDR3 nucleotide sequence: TGCGCCAGCAGTCCATTTTCAGGGGGCCTGGGCTACACCTTC.

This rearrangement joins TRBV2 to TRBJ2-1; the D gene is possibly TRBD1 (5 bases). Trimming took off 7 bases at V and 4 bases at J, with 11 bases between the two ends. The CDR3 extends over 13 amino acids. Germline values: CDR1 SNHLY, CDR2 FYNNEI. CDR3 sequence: CASNGAQYNEQFF. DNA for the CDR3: TGTGCCAGCAATGGGGCTCAGTACAATGAGCAGTTCTTC.

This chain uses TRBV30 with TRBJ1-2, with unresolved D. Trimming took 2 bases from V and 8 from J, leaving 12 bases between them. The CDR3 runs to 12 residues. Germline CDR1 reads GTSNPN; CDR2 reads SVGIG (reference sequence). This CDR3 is CAWSYISLGYTF. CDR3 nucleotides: TGTGCCTGGAGTTACATATCCCTCGGCTACACCTTC. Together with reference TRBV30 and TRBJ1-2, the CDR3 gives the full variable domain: SQTIHQWPATLVQPVGSPLSLECTVEGTSNPNLYWYRQAAGRGLQLLFYSVGIGQISSEVPQNLSASRPQDRQFILSSKKLLLSDSGFYLCAWSYISLGYTFGSGTRLTVV.

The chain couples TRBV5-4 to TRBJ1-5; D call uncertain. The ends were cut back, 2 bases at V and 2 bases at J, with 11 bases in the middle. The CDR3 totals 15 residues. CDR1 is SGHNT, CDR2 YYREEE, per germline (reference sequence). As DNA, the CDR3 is TGTGCCAGCAGCTTTGACGGTAGCGGCAATCAGCCCCAGCATTTT. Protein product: CASSFDGSGNQPQHF.

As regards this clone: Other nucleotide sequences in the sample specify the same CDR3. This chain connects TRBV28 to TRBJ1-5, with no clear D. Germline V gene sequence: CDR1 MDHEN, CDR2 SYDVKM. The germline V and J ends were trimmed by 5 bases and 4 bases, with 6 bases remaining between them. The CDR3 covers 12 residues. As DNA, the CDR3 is TGTGCCAGCAGTACCGGGAATCAGCCCCAGCATTTT. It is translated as CASSTGNQPQHF.

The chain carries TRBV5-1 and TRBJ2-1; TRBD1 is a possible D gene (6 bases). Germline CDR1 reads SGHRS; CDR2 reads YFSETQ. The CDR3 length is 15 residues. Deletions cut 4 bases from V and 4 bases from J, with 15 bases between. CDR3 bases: TGCGCCAGCAGCCCTGACAGGAGTGGGTACAATGAGCAGTTCTTC. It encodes CASSPDRSGYNEQFF.

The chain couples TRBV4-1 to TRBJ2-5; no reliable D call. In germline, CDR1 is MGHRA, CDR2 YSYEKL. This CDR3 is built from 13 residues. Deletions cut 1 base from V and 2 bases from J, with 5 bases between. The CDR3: CASSQAVQETQYF. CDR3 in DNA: TGCGCCAGCAGCCAAGCGGTACAAGAGACCCAGTACTTC.

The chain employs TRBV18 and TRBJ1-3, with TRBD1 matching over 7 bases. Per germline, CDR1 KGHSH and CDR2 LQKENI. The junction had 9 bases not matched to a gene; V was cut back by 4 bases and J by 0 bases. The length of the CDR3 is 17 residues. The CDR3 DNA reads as TGTGCCAGCTCACTAAAACCGGGACAGAGCTCTGGAAACACCATATATTTT. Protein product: CASSLKPGQSSGNTIYF.

The CDR3 loop reads CASSQRDRGTGPYEQYF. The CDR3 nucleotides are TGCGCCAGCAGCCAACGGGACAGGGGGACTGGGCCCTACGAGCAGTACTTC. The rearrangement links TRBV4-1 to TRBJ2-7; 11 bases align to TRBD1. CDR3 size: 17 residues. With 2 bases clipped from V and 2 bases from J, the junction kept 8 bases outside the gene matches. The germline V gene has CDR1 MGHRA and CDR2 YSYEKL.

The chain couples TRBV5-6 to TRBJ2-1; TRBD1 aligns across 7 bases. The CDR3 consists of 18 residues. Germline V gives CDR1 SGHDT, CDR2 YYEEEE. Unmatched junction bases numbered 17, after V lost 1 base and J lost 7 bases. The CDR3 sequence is CASSLPFKGALFGNEQFF. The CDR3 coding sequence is TGTGCCAGCAGCTTGCCTTTCAAGGGGGCCCTCTTTGGAAATGAGCAGTTCTTC.

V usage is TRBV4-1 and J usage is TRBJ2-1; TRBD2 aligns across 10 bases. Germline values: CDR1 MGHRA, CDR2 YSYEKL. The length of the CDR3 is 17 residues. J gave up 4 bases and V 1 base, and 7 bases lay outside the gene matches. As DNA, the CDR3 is TGCGCCAGCAGCCAAGTCATAGCGGGAGGCGAGTACAATGAGCAGTTCTTC. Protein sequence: CASSQVIAGGEYNEQFF.

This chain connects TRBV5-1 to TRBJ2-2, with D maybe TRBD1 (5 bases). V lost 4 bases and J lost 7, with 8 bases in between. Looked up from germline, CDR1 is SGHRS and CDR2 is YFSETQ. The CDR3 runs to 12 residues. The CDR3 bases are TGCGCCAGCAGCCACCAGGGCGGGGAGCTGTTTTTT. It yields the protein CASSHQGGELFF.

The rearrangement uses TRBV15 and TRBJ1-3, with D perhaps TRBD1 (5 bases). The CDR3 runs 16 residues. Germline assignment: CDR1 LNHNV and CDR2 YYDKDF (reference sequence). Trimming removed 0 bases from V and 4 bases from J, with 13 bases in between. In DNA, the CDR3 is TGTGCCACCAGCAGAGATCCTGGGGCGGGGGGAAACACCATATATTTT. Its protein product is CATSRDPGAGGNTIYF. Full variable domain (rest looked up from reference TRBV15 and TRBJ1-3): DAMVIQNPRYQVTQFGKPVTLSCSQTLNHNVMYWYQQKSSQAPKLLFHYYDKDFNNEADTPDNFQSRRPNTSFCFLDIRSPGLGDTAMYLCATSRDPGAGGNTIYFGEGSWLTVV.

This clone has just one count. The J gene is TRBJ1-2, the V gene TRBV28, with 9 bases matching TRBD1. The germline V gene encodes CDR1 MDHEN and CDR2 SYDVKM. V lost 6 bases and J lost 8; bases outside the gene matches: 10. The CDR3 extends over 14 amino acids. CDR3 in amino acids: CASSPPGQGKGYTF. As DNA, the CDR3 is TGTGCCAGCAGCCCGCCGGGACAGGGCAAAGGCTACACCTTC.

In DNA form, the CDR3 reads TGTGCCAGCAGTGGACAGGGGGTTGAAAATCAGCCCCAGCATTTT. It specifies CASSGQGVENQPQHF. The chain carries TRBV28 and TRBJ1-5; 10 nucleotides line up with TRBD1. Trimming took 5 bases from V and 4 from J; bases not matched to a gene: 5. Germline loops: CDR1 MDHEN, CDR2 SYDVKM. The CDR3 consists of 15 residues. The entire variable domain, with the rest obtained from reference TRBV28 and TRBJ1-5, is as follows: DVKVTQSSRYLVKRTGEKVFLECVQDMDHENMFWYRQDPGLGLRLIYFSYDVKMKEKGDIPEGYSVSREKKERFSLILESASTNQTSMYLCASSGQGVENQPQHFGDGTRLSIL.

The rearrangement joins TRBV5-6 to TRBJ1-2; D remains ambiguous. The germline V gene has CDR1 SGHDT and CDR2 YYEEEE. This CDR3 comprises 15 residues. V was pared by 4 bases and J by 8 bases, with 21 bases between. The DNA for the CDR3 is TGTGCCAGCAGCACCTGGACCGCATCATTCTACGGCTACACCTTC. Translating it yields CASSTWTASFYGYTF.